This is a list of T cell receptor beta chains from one sample in a study of blood T cell repertoires in COVID-19. Sequencing used immunoSEQ multiplex PCR; TCRdb keeps in-frame clones, though not all of them. Among 160,000 or so clones, 80% to 90% were seen once, and the ten largest hold approximately 10%. The sample comprised peripheral blood. All receptors come from a human donor in a cohort sampled during active COVID-19. Both conserved end residues are part of each CDR3. Fields, in order: J gene, V gene, clone size, D gene, CDR3 protein, CDR3 DNA. The D gene is left open where the match is weak. Size is stated for part of the rows, as once, few or many counts, or as a class when the clone is expanded.

>TRBJ1-3|TRBV27|.|.
CAGRTIYF
TGTGCCGGGAGGACCATATATTTT
>TRBJ2-7|TRBV9|once|.
CASSVGGESYEQYF
TGTGCCAGCAGCGTCGGGGGAGAGTCCTACGAGCAGTACTTC
>TRBJ1-6|TRBV6-5|.|.
CASSYSNTANSPLHF
TGTGCCAGCAGTTACTCGAATACAGCTAATTCACCCCTCCACTTT
>TRBJ1-2|TRBV18|.|.
CASSPRTQDGYTF
TGTGCCAGCTCACCAAGGACACAGGACGGCTACACCTTC
>TRBJ2-3|TRBV7-9|once|.
CASSSSGDTQYF
TGTGCCAGCAGCTCCTCAGGAGATACGCAGTATTTT
>TRBJ1-1|TRBV29-1|.|.
CSVAGESTEAFF
TGCAGCGTTGCGGGGGAGAGCACTGAAGCTTTCTTT
>TRBJ2-3|TRBV4-1|.|TRBD2
CASSHPPGAGVTDTQYF
TGCGCCAGCAGCCACCCCCCCGGGGCGGGAGTCACAGATACGCAGTATTTT
>TRBJ2-6|TRBV9|few|.
CASSVGGGGSGANVLTF
TGTGCCAGCAGCGTAGGCGGGGGCGGCTCTGGGGCCAACGTCCTGACTTTC
>TRBJ1-1|TRBV7-8|.|.
CASSPRGSTEAFF
TGTGCCAGCAGCCCACGGGGGTCGACTGAAGCTTTCTTT
>TRBJ1-1|TRBV29-1|.|.
CSVQGNTEAFF
TGCAGCGTTCAGGGGAACACTGAAGCTTTCTTT
>TRBJ1-1|TRBV7-6|.|TRBD1
CASSTDRGDTEAFF
TGTGCCAGCAGCACGGACAGGGGTGACACTGAAGCTTTCTTT
>TRBJ2-1|TRBV7-9|many|TRBD2
CASSFSSGADNEQFF
TGTGCCAGCAGCTTCTCTAGCGGGGCCGACAATGAGCAGTTCTTC
>TRBJ2-2|TRBV5-8|.|TRBD2
CASSGLAGGGELFF
TGTGCCAGCAGTGGACTAGCGGGAGGCGGGGAGCTGTTTTTT
>TRBJ2-7|TRBV23-1|.|TRBD1
CASSQPRQGALTYEQYF
TGCGCCAGCAGTCAACCTCGACAGGGGGCGCTGACCTACGAGCAGTACTTC
>TRBJ2-1|TRBV7-7|.|TRBD1
CASSASTGVHEQFF
TGTGCTAGCAGCGCCTCAACAGGGGTCCATGAGCAGTTCTTC
>TRBJ2-7|TRBV12-2|once|.
CASRFSGASLQEQYF
TGTGCAAGTCGGTTTAGCGGGGCCTCCCTACAGGAGCAGTACTTC
>TRBJ2-5|TRBV3-1/TRBV3-2|.|TRBD2
CASSRELAGQETQYF
TGTGCCAGCAGCCGTGAGCTAGCGGGACAAGAGACCCAGTACTTC
>TRBJ2-4|TRBV6-5|.|.
CASSYKQVQYF
TGTGCCAGCAGTTACAAACAAGTTCAGTACTTC
>TRBJ2-7|TRBV28|.|.
CASSLTSSEQYF
TGTGCCAGCAGTTTAACTAGCTCCGAGCAGTACTTC
>TRBJ2-5|TRBV18|.|.
CASSPKRETQYF
TGTGCCAGCTCACCGAAGAGAGAGACCCAGTACTTC
>TRBJ2-7|TRBV27|.|.
CASSPMTDIGEQYF
TGTGCCAGCAGTCCGATGACAGACATAGGCGAGCAGTACTTC
>TRBJ1-4|TRBV2|.|.
CASRLITTNEKLFF
TGTGCCAGCAGGTTAATAACAACTAATGAAAAACTGTTTTTT
>TRBJ2-3|TRBV6-2/TRBV6-3|.|TRBD1
CASSYFGTGYTDTQYF
TGTGCCAGCAGTTATTTCGGGACAGGATATACAGATACGCAGTATTTT
>TRBJ1-6|TRBV28|few|TRBD1
CASTKRGRGSNSPLHF
TGTGCCAGCACCAAGAGGGGGCGAGGGTCTAATTCACCCCTCCACTTT
>TRBJ2-7|TRBV9|.|TRBD2
CASSVGSGRGEQYF
TGTGCCAGCAGCGTGGGTAGCGGGAGGGGCGAGCAGTACTTC
>TRBJ1-5|TRBV6-2/TRBV6-3|.|.
CASSLQGFGQPQHF
TGTGCCAGCAGTCTACAGGGTTTTGGCCAGCCCCAGCATTTT
>TRBJ1-1|TRBV5-1|.|.
CASSLAGMNTEAFF
TGCGCCAGCAGCTTGGCTGGCATGAACACTGAAGCTTTCTTT
>TRBJ1-1|TRBV7-9|.|.
CASSPNMATEAFF
TGTGCCAGCAGCCCCAATATGGCAACTGAAGCTTTCTTT
>TRBJ2-2|TRBV29-1|once|TRBD2
CSVVFLAGVTGELFF
TGCAGCGTTGTTTTTCTAGCGGGAGTCACCGGGGAGCTGTTTTTT
>TRBJ2-6|TRBV3-1/TRBV3-2|.|.
CASSLGGAGANVLTF
TGTGCCAGCAGCCTGGGGGGAGCTGGGGCCAACGTCCTGACTTTC
>TRBJ1-2|TRBV19|once|TRBD1
CASSDPGTGDYGYTF
TGTGCCAGTAGCGACCCCGGGACAGGGGACTATGGCTACACCTTC
>TRBJ1-4|TRBV15|once|TRBD1
CATSRAVGTGNEKLFF
TGTGCCACCAGCAGAGCCGTCGGGACAGGGAATGAAAAACTGTTTTTT
>TRBJ2-5|TRBV5-6|once|.
CASSLGVRGLETQYF
TGTGCCAGCAGCTTGGGGGTCAGGGGTTTAGAGACCCAGTACTTC
>TRBJ2-7|TRBV2|once|.
CASSEQTVTYEQYF
TGTGCCAGCAGTGAGCAGACTGTTACCTACGAGCAGTACTTC
>TRBJ1-2|TRBV9|once|TRBD1
CASSVGAGGRGYTF
TGTGCCAGCAGCGTAGGAGCAGGGGGCCGGGGCTACACCTTC
>TRBJ2-7|TRBV5-1|.|.
CASSSKGWQEREQYF
TGCGCCAGCAGCTCAAAGGGGTGGCAGGAGAGGGAGCAGTACTTC
>TRBJ2-7|TRBV9|.|.
CASSAQGRDREQYF
TGTGCCAGCAGCGCCCAGGGGAGGGACCGCGAGCAGTACTTC
>TRBJ2-1|TRBV30|.|TRBD2
CAWRGLAEYNEQFF
TGTGCCTGGAGGGGACTAGCGGAGTACAATGAGCAGTTCTTC
>TRBJ1-5|TRBV19|.|.
CASTTPGGPRTWPQHF
TGTGCCAGTACCACCCCGGGAGGACCCCGGACATGGCCCCAGCATTTT
>TRBJ1-1|TRBV28|.|.
CASSFPGTGNTEAFF
TGTGCCAGCAGTTTCCCCGGGACTGGGAACACTGAAGCTTTCTTT
>TRBJ1-5|TRBV6-1|.|.
CASSDEWQPQHF
TGTGCCAGCAGTGATGAGTGGCAGCCCCAGCATTTT
>TRBJ2-1|TRBV30|.|.
CAWSVQTPERQFF
TGTGCCTGGAGTGTACAAACACCAGAAAGGCAGTTCTTC
>TRBJ2-6|TRBV28|.|.
CASSLESGRPANVLTF
TGTGCCAGCAGTTTGGAATCGGGGAGGCCTGCCAACGTCCTGACTTTC
>TRBJ1-5|TRBV5-6|.|.
CASSLNFQSNQPQHF
TGTGCCAGCAGCTTGAATTTTCAGAGCAATCAGCCCCAGCATTTT
>TRBJ2-6|TRBV7-9|.|.
CASSQIASSGANVLTF
TGTGCCAGCAGTCAAATCGCGAGCTCTGGGGCCAACGTCCTGACTTTC
>TRBJ2-7|TRBV6-5|.|.
CASSPGGDGEQYF
TGTGCCAGCAGCCCCGGAGGGGACGGCGAGCAGTACTTC
>TRBJ2-7|TRBV29-1|.|TRBD2
CSARTSGSSYEQYF
TGCAGCGCCCGGACTAGCGGGAGCTCCTACGAGCAGTACTTC
>TRBJ2-7|TRBV5-4|.|TRBD1
CASGPLTAAGGYEQYF
TGTGCCAGCGGCCCTCTGACTGCGGCAGGGGGCTACGAGCAGTACTTC
>TRBJ1-5|TRBV23-1|.|.
CASSQGAVSNQPQHF
TGCGCCAGCAGTCAGGGCGCAGTCAGCAATCAGCCCCAGCATTTT
>TRBJ1-1|TRBV28|many|TRBD1
CASSPLEQGAGAGTEAFF
TGTGCCAGCAGTCCTCTAGAGCAGGGGGCCGGCGCGGGCACTGAAGCTTTCTTT
>TRBJ2-6|TRBV5-8|.|.
CASSFGGLHSGANVLTF
TGTGCCAGCAGCTTTGGGGGCTTGCACTCTGGGGCCAACGTCCTGACTTTC
>TRBJ2-4|TRBV29-1|.|.
CSVGALRAKNIQYF
TGCAGCGTTGGAGCGCTGAGGGCCAAAAACATTCAGTACTTC